This entry concerns a single T cell receptor beta chain. Antigen: not known. The repertoire was sequenced with immunoSEQ multiplex PCR; TCRdb's copy has only in-frame clones and lacks some. In the table there are approximately 90,000 clones, around 93% of which are singletons. The sample is drawn from a study of graft-versus-host responses after intestinal transplantation. The CDR3 runs 15 residues. Germline V gives CDR1 MNHEY, CDR2 SMNVEV (reference sequence). With V trimmed by 4 bases and J by 5 bases, 4 bases remained unmatched. Here the sequenced sample was unstimulated CD8+ T cells sorted from spleen or lymph node cells, taken before transplant. The genes are TRBV27 and TRBJ2-1; TRBD2 agrees at 11 bases. The sequence came from a human donor who was the organ donor for an intestinal transplant. CDR3 bases: TGTGCCAGCAGTTCTATAGCGGGAGGGGACAATGAGCAGTTCTTC. Translating it yields CASSSIAGGDNEQFF.